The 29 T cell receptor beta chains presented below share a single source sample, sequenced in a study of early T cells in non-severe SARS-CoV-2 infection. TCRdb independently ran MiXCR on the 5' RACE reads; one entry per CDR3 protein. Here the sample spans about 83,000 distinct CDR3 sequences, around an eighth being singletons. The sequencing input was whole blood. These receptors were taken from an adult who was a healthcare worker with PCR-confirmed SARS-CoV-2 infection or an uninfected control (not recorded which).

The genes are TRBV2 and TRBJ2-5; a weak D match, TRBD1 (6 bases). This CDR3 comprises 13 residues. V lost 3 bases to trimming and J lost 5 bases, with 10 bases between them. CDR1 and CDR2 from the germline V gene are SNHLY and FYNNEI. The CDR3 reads CASSDTGKETQYF. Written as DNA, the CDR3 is TGTGCCAGCAGTGATACAGGGAAGGAGACCCAGTACTTC.

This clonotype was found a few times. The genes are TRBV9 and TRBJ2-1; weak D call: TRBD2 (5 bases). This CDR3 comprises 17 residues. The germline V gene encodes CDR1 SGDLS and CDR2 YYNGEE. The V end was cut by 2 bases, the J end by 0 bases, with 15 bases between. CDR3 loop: CASSVKRSGSSYNEQFF. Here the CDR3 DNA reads TGTGCCAGCAGCGTTAAAAGAAGTGGGAGCTCCTACAATGAGCAGTTCTTC.

CDR3 region: CASSLNTARTSAKKTQYF. The CDR3 bases are TGTGCCAGCAGTCTAAATACAGCCCGGACGTCTGCAAAGAAGACCCAGTACTTC. This chain connects TRBV27 to TRBJ2-5, with unresolved D. Germline CDR1 MNHEY, CDR2 SMNVEV (reference sequence). Trimming pared 5 bases from V and 6 bases from J, leaving 28 bases between. This CDR3 is built from 18 residues.

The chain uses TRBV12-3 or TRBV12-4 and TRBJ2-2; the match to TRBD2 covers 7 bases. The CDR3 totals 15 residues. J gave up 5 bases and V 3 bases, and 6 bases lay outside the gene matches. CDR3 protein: CASSFWQGGTGELFF. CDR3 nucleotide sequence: TGTGCCAGCAGTTTTTGGCAGGGAGGGACCGGGGAGCTGTTTTTT.

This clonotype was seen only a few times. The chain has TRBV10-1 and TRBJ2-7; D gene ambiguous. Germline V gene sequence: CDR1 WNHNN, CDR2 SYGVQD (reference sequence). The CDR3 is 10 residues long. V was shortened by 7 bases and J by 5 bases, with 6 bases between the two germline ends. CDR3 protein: CASTLHEQYF. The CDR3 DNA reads TGCGCCAGCACTTTACACGAGCAGTACTTC.

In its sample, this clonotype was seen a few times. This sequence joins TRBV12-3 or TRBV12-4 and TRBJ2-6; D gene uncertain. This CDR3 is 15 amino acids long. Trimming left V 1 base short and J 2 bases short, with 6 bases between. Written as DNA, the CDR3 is TGTGCCAGCAGTTTAGGGTTCGCTGGGGCCAACGTCCTGACTTTC. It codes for CASSLGFAGANVLTF.

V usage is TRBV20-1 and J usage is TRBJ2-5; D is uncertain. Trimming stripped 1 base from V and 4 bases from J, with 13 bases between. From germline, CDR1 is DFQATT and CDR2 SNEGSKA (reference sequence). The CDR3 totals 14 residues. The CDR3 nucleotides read TGCAGTGCTAGAGTCATCAGTCGAGGAGAGACCCAGTACTTC. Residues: CSARVISRGETQYF.

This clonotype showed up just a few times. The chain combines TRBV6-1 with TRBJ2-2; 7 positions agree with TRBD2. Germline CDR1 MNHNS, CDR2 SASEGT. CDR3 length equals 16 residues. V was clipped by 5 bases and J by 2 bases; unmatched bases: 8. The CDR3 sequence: CASSRSGMLNTGELFF. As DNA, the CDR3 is TGTGCCAGCAGTCGAAGCGGGATGCTAAACACCGGGGAGCTGTTTTTT.

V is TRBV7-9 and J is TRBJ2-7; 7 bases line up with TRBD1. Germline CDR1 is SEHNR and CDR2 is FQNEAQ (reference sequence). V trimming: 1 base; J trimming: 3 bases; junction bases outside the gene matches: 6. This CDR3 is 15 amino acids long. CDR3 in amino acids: CASSLDPDRDYEQYF. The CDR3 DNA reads TGTGCCAGCAGCTTAGACCCCGACAGGGACTACGAGCAGTACTTC.

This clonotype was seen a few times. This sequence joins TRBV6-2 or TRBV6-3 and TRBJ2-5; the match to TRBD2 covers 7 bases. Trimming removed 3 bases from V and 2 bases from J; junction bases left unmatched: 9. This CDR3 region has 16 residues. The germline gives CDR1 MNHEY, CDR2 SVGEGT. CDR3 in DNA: TGTGCCAGCAGTTATATCCCGGGGGGATTTCAAGAGACCCAGTACTTC. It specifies CASSYIPGGFQETQYF.

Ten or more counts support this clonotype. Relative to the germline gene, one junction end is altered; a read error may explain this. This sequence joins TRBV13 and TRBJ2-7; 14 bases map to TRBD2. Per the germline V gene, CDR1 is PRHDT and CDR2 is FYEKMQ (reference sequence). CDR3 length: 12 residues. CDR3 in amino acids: CASSSTSGRVNF. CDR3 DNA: TGTGCCAGCAGCTCGACTAGCGGGAGGGTAAACTTC.

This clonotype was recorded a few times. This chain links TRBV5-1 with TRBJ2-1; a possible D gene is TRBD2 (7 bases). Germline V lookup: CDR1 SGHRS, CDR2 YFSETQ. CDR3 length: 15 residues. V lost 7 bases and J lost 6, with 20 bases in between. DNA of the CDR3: TGCGCCAGCCGATGGAGGGGGGGCCTCCTCAATGAGCAGTTCTTC. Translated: CASRWRGGLLNEQFF.

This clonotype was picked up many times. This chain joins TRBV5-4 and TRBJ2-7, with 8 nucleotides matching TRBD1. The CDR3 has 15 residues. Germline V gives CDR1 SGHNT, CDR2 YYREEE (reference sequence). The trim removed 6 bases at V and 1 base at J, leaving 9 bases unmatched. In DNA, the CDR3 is TGTGCCAGCACGAGCGGAAGACAGGGGTCCTACGAGCAGTACTTC. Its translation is CASTSGRQGSYEQYF.

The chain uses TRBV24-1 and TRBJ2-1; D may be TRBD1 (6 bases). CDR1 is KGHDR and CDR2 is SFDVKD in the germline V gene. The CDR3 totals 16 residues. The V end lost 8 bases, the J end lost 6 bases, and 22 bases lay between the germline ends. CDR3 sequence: CATTPRAGDRGNEQFF. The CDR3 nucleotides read TGTGCCACCACCCCCCGGGCAGGGGATAGGGGCAATGAGCAGTTCTTC.

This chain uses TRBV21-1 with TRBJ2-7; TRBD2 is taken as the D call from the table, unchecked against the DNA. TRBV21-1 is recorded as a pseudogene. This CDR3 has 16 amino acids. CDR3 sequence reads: CASSKEARLALYEQYF. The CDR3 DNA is TGTGCCAGCAGCAAAGAGGCGCGGCTAGCGCTCTACGAGCAGTACTTC.

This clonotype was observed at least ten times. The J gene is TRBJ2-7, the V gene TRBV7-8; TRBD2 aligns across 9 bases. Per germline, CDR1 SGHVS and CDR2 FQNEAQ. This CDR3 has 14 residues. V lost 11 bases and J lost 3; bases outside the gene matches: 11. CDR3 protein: CASRLAEGFYEQYF. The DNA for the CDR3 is TGTGCCTCGAGACTAGCGGAGGGATTCTACGAGCAGTACTTC. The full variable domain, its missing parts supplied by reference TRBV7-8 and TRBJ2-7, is GAGVSQSPRYKVAKRGQDVALRCDPISGHVSLFWYQQALGQGPEFLTYFQNEAQLDKSGLPSDRFFAERPEGSVSTLKIQRTQQEDSAVYLCASRLAEGFYEQYFGPGTRLTVT.

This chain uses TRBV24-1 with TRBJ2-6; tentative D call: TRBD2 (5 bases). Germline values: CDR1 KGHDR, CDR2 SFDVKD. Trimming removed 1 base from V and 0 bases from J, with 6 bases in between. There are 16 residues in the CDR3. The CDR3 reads CATSDFRDSGANVLTF. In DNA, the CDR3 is TGTGCCACCAGTGATTTCCGGGACTCTGGGGCCAACGTCCTGACTTTC.

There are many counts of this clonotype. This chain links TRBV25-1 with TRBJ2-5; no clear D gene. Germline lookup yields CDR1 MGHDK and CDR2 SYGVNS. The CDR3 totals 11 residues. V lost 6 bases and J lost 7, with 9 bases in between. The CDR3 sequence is CASSDFWTQYF. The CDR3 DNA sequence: TGTGCCAGCAGCGATTTTTGGACCCAGTACTTC.

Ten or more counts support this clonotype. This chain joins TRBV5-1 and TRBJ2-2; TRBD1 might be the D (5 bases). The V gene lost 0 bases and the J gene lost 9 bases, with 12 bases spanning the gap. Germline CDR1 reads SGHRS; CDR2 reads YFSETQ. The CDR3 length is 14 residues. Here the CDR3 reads CASSLGQFDRELFF. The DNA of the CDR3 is TGCGCCAGCAGCTTGGGACAGTTTGACCGGGAGCTGTTTTTT.

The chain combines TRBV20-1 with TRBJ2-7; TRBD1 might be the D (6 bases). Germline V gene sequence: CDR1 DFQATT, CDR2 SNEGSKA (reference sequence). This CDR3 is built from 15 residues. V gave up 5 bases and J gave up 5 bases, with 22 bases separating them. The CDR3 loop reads CSAARRQAGVDEQYF. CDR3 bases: TGCAGTGCTGCCCGACGACAGGCCGGGGTTGACGAGCAGTACTTC.

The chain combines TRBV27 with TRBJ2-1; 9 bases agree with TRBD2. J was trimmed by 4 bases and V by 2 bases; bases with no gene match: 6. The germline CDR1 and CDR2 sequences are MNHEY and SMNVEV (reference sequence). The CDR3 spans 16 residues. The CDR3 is CASSLILAGPYNEQFF. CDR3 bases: TGTGCCAGCAGTTTAATTCTAGCGGGACCTTACAATGAGCAGTTCTTC.

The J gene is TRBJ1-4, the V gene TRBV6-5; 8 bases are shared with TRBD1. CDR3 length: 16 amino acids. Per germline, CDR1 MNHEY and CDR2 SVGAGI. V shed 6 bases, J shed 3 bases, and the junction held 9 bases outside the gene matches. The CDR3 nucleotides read TGTGCCAGCAGACGACGGACAGGGAGTTCTAATGAAAAACTGTTTTTT. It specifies CASRRRTGSSNEKLFF.

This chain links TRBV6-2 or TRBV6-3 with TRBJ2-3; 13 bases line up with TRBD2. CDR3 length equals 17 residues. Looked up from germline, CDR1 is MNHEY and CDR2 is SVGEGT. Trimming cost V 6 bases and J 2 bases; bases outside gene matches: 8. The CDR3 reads CASSRGLAGYSTDTQYF. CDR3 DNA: TGTGCCAGCAGCCGGGGACTAGCGGGATACTCCACAGATACGCAGTATTTT.

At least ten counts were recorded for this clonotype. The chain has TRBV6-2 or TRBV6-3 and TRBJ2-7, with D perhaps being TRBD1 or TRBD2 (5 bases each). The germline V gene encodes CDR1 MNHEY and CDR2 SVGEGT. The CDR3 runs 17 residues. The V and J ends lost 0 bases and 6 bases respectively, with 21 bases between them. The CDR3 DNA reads TGTGCCAGCAGTTACTCGACAGACTACTTCCTTTTACGCGAGCAGTACTTC. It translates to CASSYSTDYFLLREQYF.

CDR3: CASSPRNEKLFF. CDR3 nucleotides: TGTGCCAGCTCACCACGAAATGAAAAACTGTTTTTT. The chain has TRBV18 and TRBJ1-4; D is ambiguous. Trimming pared 1 base from V and 5 bases from J, leaving 2 bases between. Germline lookup yields CDR1 KGHSH and CDR2 LQKENI. The CDR3 is 12 residues long.

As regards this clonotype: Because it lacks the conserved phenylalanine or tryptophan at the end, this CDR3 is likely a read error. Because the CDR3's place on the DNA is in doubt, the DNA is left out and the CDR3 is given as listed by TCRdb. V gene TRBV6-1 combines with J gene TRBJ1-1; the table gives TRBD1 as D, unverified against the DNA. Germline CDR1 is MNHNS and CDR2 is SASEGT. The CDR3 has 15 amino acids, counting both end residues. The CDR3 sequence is CASIPGPGLVTEVFL.

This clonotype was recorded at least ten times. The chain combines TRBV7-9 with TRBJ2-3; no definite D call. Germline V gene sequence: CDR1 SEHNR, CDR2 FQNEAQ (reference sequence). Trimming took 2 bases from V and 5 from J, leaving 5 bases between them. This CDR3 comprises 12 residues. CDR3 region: CASSLTGDTQYF. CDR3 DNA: TGTGCCAGCAGCTTAACGGGAGATACGCAGTATTTT. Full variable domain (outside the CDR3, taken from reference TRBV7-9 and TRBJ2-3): DTGVSQNPRHKITKRGQNVTFRCDPISEHNRLYWYRQTLGQGPEFLTYFQNEAQLEKSRLLSDRFSAERPKGSFSTLEIQRTEQGDSAMYLCASSLTGDTQYFGPGTRLTVL.

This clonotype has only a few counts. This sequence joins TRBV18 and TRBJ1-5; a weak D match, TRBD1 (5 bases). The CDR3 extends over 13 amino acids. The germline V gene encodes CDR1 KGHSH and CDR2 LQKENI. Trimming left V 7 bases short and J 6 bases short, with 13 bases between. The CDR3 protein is CASLGERGQPQHF. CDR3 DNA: TGTGCCAGCTTGGGGGAACGGGGTCAGCCCCAGCATTTT.

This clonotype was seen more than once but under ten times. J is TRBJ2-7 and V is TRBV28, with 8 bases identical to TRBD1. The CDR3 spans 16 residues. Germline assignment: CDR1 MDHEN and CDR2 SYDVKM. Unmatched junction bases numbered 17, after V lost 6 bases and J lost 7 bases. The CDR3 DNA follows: TGTGCCAGCAGCCCTTTGGACAGGGCCCCTTGGGGAGAGCAGTACTTC. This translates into CASSPLDRAPWGEQYF.